These T cell receptor beta chains were read from a single sample in a study of blood T cell repertoires in COVID-19. Generated by immunoSEQ multiplex PCR, the TCRdb table keeps only in-frame clones and is missing some. The sample contains some 30,000 clones, roughly 83% of which appear only once. The sample taken for sequencing was peripheral blood. The receptors stem from a man between 65 and 80 years old with active COVID-19. Each CDR3 is given with its conserved first and last residue. The order of the fields is J gene, D gene, clone size, V gene, CDR3 protein, CDR3 DNA. A D gene is named only where the DNA matches it firmly. Expanded clones get a size class; other rows say once, few or many, or leave the size out.

>TRBJ2-6|.|.|TRBV28
CASSKTAYSGANVLTF
TGTGCCAGCAGCAAGACAGCCTACTCTGGGGCCAACGTCCTGACTTTC
>TRBJ1-4|.|.|TRBV5-1
CASSIGRGTNEKLFF
TGCGCCAGCAGCATTGGGCGGGGGACTAATGAAAAACTGTTTTTT
>TRBJ2-7|TRBD2|.|TRBV7-2
CASSWGLAAPYEQYF
TGTGCCAGCAGCTGGGGACTAGCGGCACCCTACGAGCAGTACTTC
>TRBJ2-2|.|.|TRBV5-1
CASSLLTPNTGELFF
TGCGCCAGCAGCTTGTTGACACCGAACACCGGGGAGCTGTTTTTT
>TRBJ2-1|.|.|TRBV5-5
CASSPRGALANEQFF
TGTGCCAGCAGCCCACGGGGTGCCCTTGCCAATGAGCAGTTCTTC
>TRBJ1-5|.|few|TRBV30
CAWSVSRTAIFPNQPQHF
TGTGCCTGGAGTGTAAGTCGGACAGCTATCTTCCCAAATCAGCCCCAGCATTTT
>TRBJ2-7|TRBD2|few|TRBV27
CASSLSPVGLAAYEQYF
TGTGCCAGCAGTTTGTCGCCTGTCGGACTAGCGGCCTACGAGCAGTACTTC
>TRBJ2-2|.|.|TRBV7-8
CASSPRGAGANSGELFF
TGTGCCAGCAGCCCCCGAGGGGCGGGGGCCAATTCCGGGGAGCTGTTTTTT
>TRBJ2-7|TRBD1|.|TRBV29-1
CSVTDRVTYEQYF
TGCAGCGTGACGGACAGGGTTACCTACGAGCAGTACTTC
>TRBJ1-3|.|.|TRBV18
CASSPAPQGSGNTIYF
TGTGCCAGCTCACCCGCCCCACAGGGCTCTGGAAACACCATATATTTT
>TRBJ2-1|.|.|TRBV4-1
CASSQDRVNEQFF
TGCGCCAGCAGCCAAGACAGGGTTAATGAGCAGTTCTTC
>TRBJ2-3|.|.|TRBV5-4
CASSLTLLGTDTQYF
TGTGCCAGCAGCTTGACTTTATTGGGCACAGATACGCAGTATTTT
>TRBJ2-7|.|.|TRBV28
CASSLLVTYEQYF
TGTGCCAGCAGTTTGTTAGTAACCTACGAGCAGTACTTC
>TRBJ2-3|TRBD1|.|TRBV3-1/TRBV3-2
CASSQVGTGITDTQYF
TGTGCCAGCAGCCAAGTGGGGACAGGGATCACAGATACGCAGTATTTT
>TRBJ2-3|TRBD1|.|TRBV19
CASSSSGQGTDTQYF
TGTGCCAGTAGTTCATCAGGACAGGGGACAGATACGCAGTATTTT
>TRBJ2-1|TRBD1|.|TRBV3-1/TRBV3-2
CASSQGRGRDEQFF
TGTGCCAGCAGCCAGGGCAGGGGGCGCGATGAGCAGTTCTTC
>TRBJ2-3|TRBD2|.|TRBV14
CASSHSRTSGRRDTQYF
TGTGCCAGCAGCCACTCAAGGACTAGCGGGAGAAGAGATACGCAGTATTTT